The 29 T cell receptor beta chains presented below share a single source sample, sequenced in a study of T cells in localized non-small cell lung cancer. Assay: immunoSEQ multiplex PCR; the TCRdb copy retains only in-frame clones and omits some. The profile covers approximately 2,000 clones, with around 23% appearing a single time and about 14% taken by the ten largest. The sample was normal lung tissue next to the tumor, taken before any cancer treatment. The receptors shown here come from a female donor older than 55 with stage II lung adenocarcinoma.

This clone was observed a few times. J is TRBJ1-5 and V is TRBV28; a possible D gene is TRBD1 (5 bases). V shed 1 base and J shed 4 bases, with 11 bases lying between them. CDR3 size: 15 residues. Germline-derived CDR1 and CDR2 are MDHEN and SYDVKM. As DNA, the CDR3 is TGTGCCAGCAGTTTATCGTTGGCAGGGAATCAGCCCCAGCATTTT. It is translated as CASSLSLAGNQPQHF.

This clone is large by share. This chain joins TRBV15 and TRBJ2-7; no definite D call. V lost 1 base, J lost 4 bases, and 14 bases lay in between. The CDR3 spans 15 residues. In germline, CDR1 is LNHNV, CDR2 YYDKDF (reference sequence). The CDR3 spells CATSRGSKGLYEQYF. Written as DNA, the CDR3 is TGTGCCACCAGCAGAGGCAGTAAGGGATTATACGAGCAGTACTTC.

The CDR3 nucleotides read TGTGCCAGCAGCCCGGGACAGTCTAGTGAAAAACTGTTTTTT. Encoded protein: CASSPGQSSEKLFF. The chain uses TRBV28 and TRBJ1-4; 7 bases fit TRBD1. Germline CDR1 is MDHEN and CDR2 is SYDVKM. This CDR3 is built from 14 residues. Trimming took 6 bases from V and 7 from J; bases not matched to a gene: 8.

This clone was seen a handful of times. This chain joins TRBV19 and TRBJ2-3, with 9 nucleotides matching TRBD1. CDR1 and CDR2 from the germline V gene are LNHDA and SQIVND (reference sequence). There are 15 residues in the CDR3. V lost 6 bases to trimming and J lost 3 bases; unmatched junction nucleotides: 7. CDR3 nucleotide sequence: TGTGCCAGTAGCCTTCCGGGACAGGGAACAGATACGCAGTATTTT. Translation: CASSLPGQGTDTQYF.

The V and J genes are TRBV5-1 and TRBJ1-6; TRBD1 might be the D (6 bases). Germline CDR1 and CDR2: SGHRS and YFSETQ. V was pared by 0 bases and J by 8 bases, with 12 bases between. The CDR3 is 15 residues long. The CDR3 region has the DNA TGCGCCAGCAGCTTGGTAACAGGGTGGGATTCACCCCTCCACTTT. Translating it yields CASSLVTGWDSPLHF.

This clone occurred a few times. The rearrangement joins TRBV14 to TRBJ1-4, with no clear D. The CDR3 contains 15 residues. Trimming left V 2 bases short and J 3 bases short, with 10 bases between. Germline loops: CDR1 SGHDN, CDR2 FVKESK. The CDR3 DNA reads TGTGCCAGCAGCCAACAGTGGCGGCCTAATGAAAAACTGTTTTTT. Protein: CASSQQWRPNEKLFF.

This clone was seen more than once but under ten times. The chain links TRBV6-8 to TRBJ1-2; TRBD1 is a possible D gene (6 bases). V was cut by 6 bases and J by 7 bases, with 15 bases left in between. CDR3 length: 13 amino acids. Germline CDR1 reads MNHGY; CDR2 reads SAAAGT. CDR3 DNA: TGTGCCAGCAGGTCCGACAGGCGGAGTGGCTACACCTTC. Protein product: CASRSDRRSGYTF.

This clone is categorized as medium-sized. This chain joins TRBV4-1 and TRBJ2-5; tentative D call: TRBD1 (5 bases). The CDR3 covers 13 residues. V lost 3 bases, J lost 2 bases, and 7 bases lay in between. Germline lookup yields CDR1 MGHRA and CDR2 YSYEKL. The CDR3 reads CASSHQGQETQYF. CDR3 bases: TGCGCCAGCAGCCATCAGGGACAAGAGACCCAGTACTTC.

The genes are TRBV30 and TRBJ2-1; D is perhaps TRBD2 (6 bases). The germline V gene encodes CDR1 GTSNPN and CDR2 SVGIG (reference sequence). Trimming took off 5 bases at V and 7 bases at J, with 9 bases between the two ends. The CDR3 is 11 amino acids. CDR3 sequence reads: CAWGGSNEQFF. CDR3 sequence (DNA): TGTGCCTGGGGGGGGTCAAATGAGCAGTTCTTC.

V and J are TRBV11-3 and TRBJ1-1; D may be TRBD1 (5 bases). Trimming removed 4 bases at V and 0 bases at J, with 15 bases between. Looked up from germline, CDR1 is SGHNT and CDR2 is YENEEA. This CDR3 has 16 residues. DNA of the CDR3: TGTGCCAGCAGCTCCCGGACACACTTCATGAACACTGAAGCTTTCTTT. Its protein product is CASSSRTHFMNTEAFF. Full variable domain (rest looked up from reference TRBV11-3 and TRBJ1-1): EAGVVQSPRYKIIEKKQPVAFWCNPISGHNTLYWYLQNLGQGPELLIRYENEEAVDDSQLPKDRFSAERLKGVDSTLKIQPAELGDSAVYLCASSSRTHFMNTEAFFGQGTRLTVV.

This rearrangement joins TRBV11-3 to TRBJ1-5; no firm D call. The V gene's germline CDR1 is SGHNT and CDR2 YENEEA. The CDR3 totals 15 residues. Deletions cut 6 bases from V and 5 bases from J, with 17 bases between. CDR3 protein: CASRLQLADYQPQHF. DNA for the CDR3: TGTGCCAGCAGGCTACAGCTTGCTGACTATCAGCCCCAGCATTTT.

This clone has just a few counts. Other nucleotide sequences in the sample specify the same CDR3. The V call is TRBV11-3, the J call TRBJ2-2; perhaps TRBD2 as D (5 bases). This CDR3 spans 15 amino acids. The V end lost 3 bases, the J end lost 1 base, and 9 bases lay between the germline ends. From germline, CDR1 is SGHNT and CDR2 YENEEA. CDR3 nucleotides: TGTGCCAGCAGCTTGTCGGGGAGGAACACCGGGGAGCTGTTTTTT. Amino acid sequence: CASSLSGRNTGELFF.

This clone has a handful of counts. V and J are TRBV5-1 and TRBJ2-3, with a possible D match to TRBD1 (6 bases). The V gene's germline CDR1 is SGHRS and CDR2 YFSETQ. Deletions cut 4 bases from V and 3 bases from J, with 18 bases between. The CDR3 is made up of 16 amino acids. In DNA form, the CDR3 reads TGCGCCAGCAGCCCCACCACAGGGTTGGTGACAGATACGCAGTATTTT. The encoded protein is CASSPTTGLVTDTQYF.

The chain combines TRBV30 with TRBJ2-5, with a weak D call TRBD1 (6 bases). CDR3 length equals 13 residues. V was trimmed by 6 bases and J by 4 bases, leaving 15 bases between them. Germline V gene sequence: CDR1 GTSNPN, CDR2 SVGIG (reference sequence). Written as DNA, the CDR3 is TGTGCCTGTAACAGGGAAGGGGGAGAGACCCAGTACTTC. This encodes CACNREGGETQYF.

This chain links TRBV11-3 with TRBJ1-5; D is possibly TRBD1 (5 bases). Germline CDR1 SGHNT, CDR2 YENEEA. The germline V and J ends were trimmed by 5 bases and 8 bases, with 16 bases remaining between them. This CDR3 comprises 14 residues. The CDR3: CASSPGRPREPQHF. The CDR3, as DNA: TGTGCCAGCAGCCCGGGACGCCCCAGGGAGCCCCAGCATTTT.

This clone was recorded a few times. The chain couples TRBV19 to TRBJ1-1; TRBD1 agrees at 7 bases. The CDR3 sequence is 11 residues long. Germline assignment: CDR1 LNHDA and CDR2 SQIVND (reference sequence). With 5 bases clipped from V and 8 bases from J, the junction kept 2 bases outside the gene matches. This CDR3 is CASSLDREAFF. CDR3 nucleotides: TGTGCCAGTAGTCTGGACAGGGAAGCTTTCTTT.

This clone was observed a few times. The chain combines TRBV4-1 with TRBJ1-6, with 7 bases aligning to TRBD1. Germline CDR1 MGHRA, CDR2 YSYEKL. Trimming removed 4 bases from V and 6 bases from J; junction bases left unmatched: 3. This CDR3 spans 14 amino acids. The CDR3 nucleotides are TGCGCCAGCAGCCTTACAGGGGTTAATTCACCCCTCCACTTT. This translates into CASSLTGVNSPLHF.

This chain links TRBV9 with TRBJ2-2; 9 nucleotides align to TRBD2. Trimming removed 4 bases from V and 0 bases from J; junction bases left unmatched: 13. CDR3 length: 19 amino acids. Germline values: CDR1 SGDLS, CDR2 YYNGEE. The CDR3 nucleotides are TGTGCCAGCAGCAATCGGGGCAGTAGCGGGGGCCCGAACACCGGGGAGCTGTTTTTT. Its translation: CASSNRGSSGGPNTGELFF.

CDR3 sequence reads: CASSCPSGRGTDTQYF. The DNA of the CDR3 is TGTGCCAGCAGTTGCCCCAGCGGGAGGGGCACAGATACGCAGTATTTT. This chain joins TRBV28 and TRBJ2-3; 10 nucleotides align to TRBD2. Germline CDR1 and CDR2: MDHEN and SYDVKM. The CDR3 totals 16 residues. Trimming cost V 4 bases and J 1 base; bases outside gene matches: 5.

The chain couples TRBV6-7 to TRBJ2-5; 12 bases are shared with TRBD2. TRBV6-7 is an ORF for which the function is uncertain. The V segment lost 5 bases and the J segment 2 bases; nucleotides outside the gene matches: 9. The CDR3 extends over 17 amino acids. The CDR3 DNA sequence: TGTGCCAGCAGTGAATGGGGGACTAGCGGGTTACAAGAGACCCAGTACTTC. Translation gives CASSEWGTSGLQETQYF.

V usage is TRBV6-8 and J usage is TRBJ2-2; D is possibly TRBD2 (6 bases). V was clipped by 6 bases and J by 7 bases, with 12 bases between them. The CDR3 consists of 13 residues. Germline V gene sequence: CDR1 MNHGY, CDR2 SAAAGT. The CDR3, as DNA: TGTGCCAGCAGGTTATGGGGGGTCGGGGAGCTGTTTTTT. Translating gives CASRLWGVGELFF.

The chain employs TRBV28 and TRBJ1-2, with 7 bases identical to TRBD1. With 6 bases clipped from V and 2 bases from J, the junction kept 6 bases outside the gene matches. The germline gives CDR1 MDHEN, CDR2 SYDVKM. This CDR3 spans 14 amino acids. The CDR3 bases are TGTGCCAGCAGACAGGGGAGCTTCAACTATGGCTACACCTTC. It codes for CASRQGSFNYGYTF.

This clone has just a few counts. The chain combines TRBV19 with TRBJ2-7, with TRBD2 matching 7 bases. Germline assignment: CDR1 LNHDA and CDR2 SQIVND (reference sequence). This CDR3 region has 14 residues. Trimming removed 5 bases from V and 5 bases from J; junction bases left unmatched: 9. CDR3 nucleotide sequence: TGTGCCAGTAGTCGGGGGGAGAGGTCCCACGAGCAGTACTTC. This sequence encodes CASSRGERSHEQYF.

The chain couples TRBV19 to TRBJ2-1; a weak D match, TRBD1 (5 bases). CDR1 is LNHDA and CDR2 is SQIVND in the germline V gene (reference sequence). The germline V and J ends were trimmed by 3 bases and 16 bases, with 13 bases remaining between them. The length of the CDR3 is 11 residues. DNA for the CDR3: TGTGCCAGTAGTATGGAAAGGGGATTTTTCTTC. Translation gives CASSMERGFFF.

This chain links TRBV30 with TRBJ2-1; tentatively, D is TRBD2 (5 bases). V gave up 3 bases and J gave up 4 bases, with 16 bases separating them. Germline CDR1 and CDR2: GTSNPN and SVGIG (reference sequence). The CDR3 contains 15 residues. Here the CDR3 DNA reads TGTGCCTGGAGCATACAACTGCGGGTGTACAATGAGCAGTTCTTC. Its protein product is CAWSIQLRVYNEQFF.

This clone came up a few times. This CDR3 is CASSTGPTREQYF. CDR3 DNA sequence: TGTGCCAGTTCGACAGGGCCTACTCGAGAGCAGTACTTC. The V and J genes are TRBV18 and TRBJ2-7, with 7 bases lining up with TRBD1. The germline CDR1 and CDR2 sequences are KGHSH and LQKENI. The J segment lost 7 bases and the V segment lost 9 bases, leaving 12 bases of the junction unmatched. This CDR3 has 13 amino acids.

This clone was observed a handful of times. V gene TRBV29-1 combines with J gene TRBJ2-7; 7 bases match TRBD1. This CDR3 comprises 14 residues. Germline loops: CDR1 SQVTM, CDR2 ANQGSEA. The V and J ends lost 6 bases and 0 bases, in that order; junction bases with no gene match: 8. CDR3 loop: CSVRRDSTSYEQYF. The CDR3 region has the DNA TGCAGCGTCCGCCGGGACAGCACCTCCTACGAGCAGTACTTC.

This sequence joins TRBV6-8 and TRBJ2-4; 16 positions match TRBD2. Germline-derived CDR1 and CDR2 are MNHGY and SAAAGT. The CDR3 is 16 amino acids. V lost 3 bases, J lost 8 bases, and 4 bases stayed unmatched. The CDR3 protein is CASSYGTSGRGDIQYF. Here the CDR3 DNA reads TGTGCCAGCAGTTATGGGACTAGCGGGAGGGGGGACATTCAGTACTTC.

The rearrangement joins TRBV9 to TRBJ2-7; no clear D gene. This CDR3 comprises 13 residues. Trimming took 6 bases from V and 5 from J, leaving 15 bases between them. CDR1 SGDLS and CDR2 YYNGEE come from the germline V gene. The CDR3 spells CASTFQIGNEQYF. DNA for the CDR3: TGTGCCAGCACCTTTCAAATAGGGAACGAGCAGTACTTC.